Presented here are 2 T cell receptor beta chains from one specimen sequenced in a study of shared clonotypes between healthy human individuals. Here immunoSEQ multiplex PCR was the method, and the copy in TCRdb shows in-frame clones only, minus some. The table shows some 900,000 clones, with approximately 76% occurring only once. The sequenced sample was memory CD4+ T cells sorted from blood. Documented subset: CD45RA-negative fraction. The receptors were sampled from a man aged 18 to 30 in good health.

The chain combines TRBV28 with TRBJ1-2, with a weak D call TRBD1 (6 bases). The CDR3 sequence is 13 residues long. Germline loops: CDR1 MDHEN, CDR2 SYDVKM. The V gene lost 5 bases and the J gene lost 4 bases, with 11 bases spanning the gap. This CDR3 is CASSRQAPYGYTF. As DNA, the CDR3 is TGTGCCAGCAGTCGACAGGCTCCCTATGGCTACACCTTC.

J is TRBJ1-3 and V is TRBV15, with a possible D match to TRBD1 (6 bases). CDR1 is LNHNV and CDR2 is YYDKDF in the germline V gene (reference sequence). The CDR3 totals 16 residues. V lost 5 bases to trimming and J lost 2 bases, with 16 bases between them. CDR3 coding DNA: TGTGCCACCAGCGTCGAGGACAGCGCGGCTGGAAACACCATATATTTT. This gives the protein CATSVEDSAAGNTIYF.